These T cell receptor beta chains were read from a single sample in a study of CD8 T cells in ankylosing spondylitis. TCRdb redid the calling of the 5' RACE reads with MiXCR, one entry per CDR3 protein. The sample records about 540,000 distinct CDR3 sequences, roughly 13% being singletons. Material: blood, either unsorted or a sorted T cell fraction (not recorded which). The receptor source for this set is a male donor with ankylosing spondylitis. The conserved cysteine and the conserved F or W are not part of the CDR3 here. A D gene is named only where the DNA matches it firmly.

D	V	J	CDR3
.	TRBV5-1	TRBJ1-4	ASKTTGHQNEKLF
TRBD1	TRBV15	TRBJ2-7	ATSRGRDRGLEQY
TRBD2	TRBV11-2	TRBJ2-7	ASSLDLGLAGFEQY
.	TRBV7-2	TRBJ2-2	ASSFSPGELF
TRBD1	TRBV5-1	TRBJ1-1	ASSQGQGAETEAF
.	TRBV11-2	TRBJ2-1	ASSLELGVNEQF
.	TRBV29-1	TRBJ1-2	SVTEGGGAHGYT
.	TRBV6-5	TRBJ2-1	ASSYSWDFPYNEQF
TRBD2	TRBV29-1	TRBJ2-1	SVDRGRRDNEQF
TRBD2	TRBV20-1	TRBJ2-1	SARVAGGPQEQF
TRBD1	TRBV5-1	TRBJ1-6	ASSPLGTGGANNSPLH
.	TRBV24-1	TRBJ2-1	ATSDLGAEPYNEQF
TRBD2	TRBV7-2	TRBJ2-1	ASRTSFYNEQF
.	TRBV9	TRBJ2-2	ASSADLGEGTGELF
TRBD1	TRBV20-1	TRBJ1-5	SATDRGDQPQH
.	TRBV27	TRBJ2-7	ASSLSGQAYEQY
.	TRBV4-2	TRBJ1-5	ASNFQGTNQPQH
.	TRBV18	TRBJ1-3	ASSPPSRGGNTIY
TRBD2	TRBV7-9	TRBJ2-1	ASRHTGLAFDEQF
.	TRBV20-1	TRBJ1-5	SAGSDSNQPQH
TRBD2	TRBV4-2	TRBJ2-1	ASSQDGLGEF
.	TRBV5-1	TRBJ1-3	ASSLSGLGNTIY
TRBD2	TRBV20-1	TRBJ2-1	SASAGEKVSYNEQF
.	TRBV3-1	TRBJ2-1	ASSQGRGAQF
TRBD1	TRBV25-1	TRBJ2-3	ASSAQGAGTDTQY
.	TRBV5-6	TRBJ1-3	ASNRVSGNTIY
.	TRBV5-1	TRBJ2-3	ASSLVWGQPDTQY
.	TRBV7-2	TRBJ2-5	ASSFGLIWETQY
.	TRBV29-1	TRBJ2-5	SVGPGLRGETQY
TRBD1	TRBV5-1	TRBJ1-5	ASSLDRGEGQPQH
TRBD1	TRBV19	TRBJ2-7	ASSDRGKMY
.	TRBV7-8	TRBJ1-4	ASSLISREADEKLF
.	TRBV9	TRBJ1-3	ASSVAGGNTIY
.	TRBV29-1	TRBJ1-1	SVERQSGTEAF
TRBD1	TRBV7-9	TRBJ2-1	ASSYRTGLDEQF
TRBD1	TRBV5-1	TRBJ2-5	ASSLQGNPETQY
.	TRBV12-3/TRBV12-4	TRBJ2-3	ASSLTGIVTDTQY
.	TRBV20-1	TRBJ1-5	SAKTGGGQPQH
.	TRBV7-2	TRBJ2-7	ASSLILASGTYEQY
.	TRBV6-5	TRBJ1-4	ASISGDNEKLF
.	TRBV12-3/TRBV12-4	TRBJ1-5	ASRNRGGGNQPQH
.	TRBV5-5	TRBJ2-1	ASTNWSGLYNEQF
TRBD1	TRBV18	TRBJ1-2	ASSPRDSEFYGYT